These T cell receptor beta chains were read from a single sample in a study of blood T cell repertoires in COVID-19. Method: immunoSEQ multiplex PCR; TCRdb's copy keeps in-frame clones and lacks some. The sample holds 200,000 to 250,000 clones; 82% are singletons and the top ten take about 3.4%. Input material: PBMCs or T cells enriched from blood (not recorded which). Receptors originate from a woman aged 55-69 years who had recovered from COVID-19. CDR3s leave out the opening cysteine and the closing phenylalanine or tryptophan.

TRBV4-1,ASSQVGGRQRHQPQH
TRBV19,ASSPRPSSGGADEQF
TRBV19,ASDPEQGRRGTPLH
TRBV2,ASSVGRGTDGYT
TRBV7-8,ASSSPGTAKETQY
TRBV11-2,ASSTARGRNEQY
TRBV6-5,ASSYSAGQYSYEQY
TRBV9,ASSVGEYSGNTIY
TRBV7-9,ATTTGSYEQY
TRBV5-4,ASSFGPGLTGELF
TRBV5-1,ASSPTWLDGNEKLF
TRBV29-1,SVAPGQGTEAF
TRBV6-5,ASKEHVYEQY
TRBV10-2,ASSDSMNTEAF
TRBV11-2,ASSKKQGFGDTEAF
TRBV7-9,ASTPGSTGARTEAF
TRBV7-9,ASSLDYGYT
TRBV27,ASSPTGRVGEKLF
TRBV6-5,ASARAVPYNEQF
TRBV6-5,ASSQQQNEKLF
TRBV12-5,ASGFDTFYNEQF
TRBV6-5,ASSTTGAGETQY
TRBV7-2,ASSLAFYSSETQY
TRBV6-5,ASRGQAGQETQY
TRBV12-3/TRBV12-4,ASSRSVNTEAF
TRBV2,ASYSGTGAREQY
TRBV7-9,ASSNTMDRGQPQH
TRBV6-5,ASSEDRRFYNEQF
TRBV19,ASSPGVVNTEAF
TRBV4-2,ASSQVSSGFTGELF
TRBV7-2,ASSAGETQY
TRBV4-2,ASSPQDRGTNEKLF
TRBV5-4,ASSFQGRRAQETQY
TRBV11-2,ASSLAGTANQPQH
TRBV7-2,ASSPTSGSSYNEQF
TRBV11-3,ASSLSSNTGELF
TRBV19,ASSIGQGGHNEQF
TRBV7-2,ASSLELGGNQPQH
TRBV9,ASSVVGATDTQY
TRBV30,AWVGTGNYGYT
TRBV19,ASSTGQRTNYGYT
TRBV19,ASSGRTPGNTIY
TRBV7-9,ASSFVGGSYEQY
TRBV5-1,ASSPRETGNYGYT
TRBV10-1,ASRRDSTNTGELF
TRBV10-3,AIRSQGDGGGKLF
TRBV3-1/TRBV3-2,ASSQDSGRADTQY
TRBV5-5,ASSREYSNQPQH
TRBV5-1,ASSLPGGRPGEQY
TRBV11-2,ASSLEDWGGNEQF
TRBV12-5,ASGYRILALETQY
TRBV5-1,ASSLRWDGGTQY
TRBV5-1,ASSTGTSAQETQY